The 24 T cell receptor beta chains below all came from one sample that was sequenced in a study of T-cell memory formation after mild COVID-19. In TCRdb, the 5' RACE reads were re-called with MiXCR into one record per CDR3 protein. The sample holds about 100,000 distinct CDR3 sequences, 11% seen once. Sequencing used PBMCs or a T cell subset sorted from them (not recorded which). The receptors originated from a man aged 18-30 years who had mild COVID-19 (a few samples of this study predate the infection). Cell type and time point are not known.

This chain joins TRBV29-1 and TRBJ2-2; 8 bases align to TRBD1. V shed 3 bases and J 6 bases; nucleotides not matched to a gene: 9. The CDR3 extends over 15 amino acids. Germline CDR1 is SQVTM and CDR2 is ANQGSEA. The CDR3 sequence: CSVEILQGVSGELFF. In DNA, the CDR3 is TGCAGCGTTGAGATTCTACAGGGGGTATCCGGGGAGCTGTTTTTT.

This clonotype occurred many times. V is TRBV5-1 and J is TRBJ2-1; the D is unclear. V lost 0 bases to trimming and J lost 0 bases, with 7 bases between them. Germline-derived CDR1 and CDR2 are SGHRS and YFSETQ. The CDR3 is made up of 15 amino acids. The CDR3: CASSLAASSYNEQFF. CDR3 DNA sequence: TGCGCCAGCAGCTTGGCCGCGAGCTCCTACAATGAGCAGTTCTTC.

The V call is TRBV19, the J call TRBJ2-7, with TRBD2 matching over 7 bases. The trim removed 4 bases at V and 6 bases at J, leaving 0 bases unmatched. From germline, CDR1 is LNHDA and CDR2 SQIVND (reference sequence). The CDR3 has 11 residues. The CDR3, as DNA: TGTGCCAGTAGTACGGGGGGCGAGCAGTACTTC. Protein sequence: CASSTGGEQYF.

This clonotype was seen more than once but under ten times. The chain combines TRBV29-1 with TRBJ2-1; D tentatively reads TRBD1 or TRBD2 (5 bases each). Germline CDR1 is SQVTM and CDR2 is ANQGSEA. V dropped 6 bases and J dropped 5 bases, with 17 bases sitting between them. This CDR3 is built from 14 residues. Here the CDR3 DNA reads TGCAGCGTCGAGTTCTTCAGGGACGACAATGAGCAGTTCTTC. Its protein product is CSVEFFRDDNEQFF.

The chain joins TRBV25-1 to TRBJ2-3; D unresolved. V was trimmed by 6 bases and J by 6 bases, leaving 10 bases between them. The CDR3 has 12 amino acids. Germline CDR1 MGHDK, CDR2 SYGVNS. The DNA of the CDR3 is TGTGCCAGCAGCCACAGTGGGGATACGCAGTATTTT. As protein: CASSHSGDTQYF.

This clonotype was observed a handful of times. The chain has TRBV9 and TRBJ2-3; the match to TRBD2 covers 16 bases. This CDR3 comprises 17 residues. J lost 4 bases, V lost 3 bases, and 5 bases had no gene match. Germline CDR1 and CDR2: SGDLS and YYNGEE. The CDR3, as DNA: TGTGCCAGCAGCGCTGGGACTAGCGGGGGGGCTGCAGATACGCAGTATTTT. It codes for CASSAGTSGGAADTQYF.

V and J are TRBV21-1 and TRBJ2-7. TRBV21-1 is marked as a pseudogene. This CDR3 has 12 amino acids. The CDR3 DNA reads TGTGCCAGTAAGCCCGAGTTCTACGAGCAGTACTTC. Protein: CASKPEFYEQYF.

This chain links TRBV18 with TRBJ2-1; the match to TRBD2 covers 9 bases. Germline assignment: CDR1 KGHSH and CDR2 LQKENI. Unmatched junction bases numbered 14, after V lost 1 base and J lost 4 bases. The CDR3 is 19 amino acids. The CDR3 DNA reads TGTGCCAGCTCACCACTGCGGCCGCGGGAGGGCCTTAAGTACAATGAGCAGTTCTTC. Amino acid sequence: CASSPLRPREGLKYNEQFF.

In this sample, this clonotype turned up a few times. V gene TRBV27 combines with J gene TRBJ2-1; D might be TRBD1 (5 bases). Trimming took off 2 bases at V and 10 bases at J, with 15 bases between the two ends. The CDR3 runs 14 residues. CDR1 is MNHEY and CDR2 is SMNVEV in the germline V gene (reference sequence). CDR3: CASSLGAGAREQFF. DNA of the CDR3: TGTGCCAGCAGTTTAGGGGCCGGAGCTCGCGAGCAGTTCTTC.

This clonotype came up a few times. The genes are TRBV9 and TRBJ2-5, with D perhaps TRBD2 (5 bases). The germline gives CDR1 SGDLS, CDR2 YYNGEE. V dropped 0 bases and J dropped 3 bases, with 6 bases sitting between them. The CDR3 has 13 amino acids. The CDR3 DNA follows: TGTGCCAGCAGCGTAGACGGGGAAGAGACCCAGTACTTC. Its protein is CASSVDGEETQYF.

A few counts support this clonotype. The J gene is TRBJ2-2, the V gene TRBV7-9; TRBD1 is a possible D gene (6 bases). Germline V gene data show CDR1 as SEHNR and CDR2 as FQNEAQ (reference sequence). The CDR3 covers 16 residues. The V end was cut by 8 bases, the J end by 5 bases, with 21 bases between. CDR3 DNA sequence: TGTGCCAGCCCGATCCAGGGGCCCCTAGGGACCGGGGAGCTGTTTTTT. It translates to CASPIQGPLGTGELFF.

This clonotype was counted between two and nine times. The rearrangement links TRBV27 to TRBJ2-3, with D unclear. V lost 1 base, J lost 7 bases, and 15 bases lay in between. CDR3 length: 15 residues. The germline gives CDR1 MNHEY, CDR2 SMNVEV (reference sequence). CDR3 sequence: CASSLLPSFVNTQYF. The CDR3 DNA reads as TGTGCCAGCAGTTTATTGCCAAGTTTCGTGAATACGCAGTATTTT.

This chain links TRBV15 with TRBJ2-2, with TRBD2 matching 8 bases. The junction had 2 bases not matched to a gene; V was cut back by 0 bases and J by 5 bases. The CDR3 length is 15 residues. Looked up from germline, CDR1 is LNHNV and CDR2 is YYDKDF (reference sequence). Written as DNA, the CDR3 is TGTGCCACCAGCAGAGATCTAGCGGGTACCGGGGAGCTGTTTTTT. Amino acids: CATSRDLAGTGELFF.

This clonotype has a handful of counts. The chain uses TRBV15 and TRBJ2-5; D unclear. The CDR3 extends over 14 amino acids. Looked up from germline, CDR1 is LNHNV and CDR2 is YYDKDF (reference sequence). The V gene lost 0 bases and the J gene lost 5 bases, with 10 bases spanning the gap. The CDR3 bases are TGTGCCACCAGCAGAGACTTTGGGCTGGAGACCCAGTACTTC. Translated: CATSRDFGLETQYF.

This clonotype was seen a handful of times. This chain uses TRBV2 with TRBJ2-2, with TRBD1 matching 10 bases. V shed 11 bases, J shed 5 bases, and the junction held 2 bases outside the gene matches. This CDR3 contains 12 residues. Germline loops: CDR1 SNHLY, CDR2 FYNNEI. The CDR3, as DNA: TGTGCCGGACAGGGGGGTACCGGGGAGCTGTTTTTT. This encodes CAGQGGTGELFF.

The rearrangement uses TRBV4-1 and TRBJ2-1; TRBD2 agrees at 9 bases. CDR1 is MGHRA and CDR2 is YSYEKL in the germline V gene. The length of the CDR3 is 16 residues. V was pared by 3 bases and J by 8 bases, with 11 bases of the junction left unmatched. The CDR3 loop is CASSQEPGLAPDEQFF. CDR3 nucleotide sequence: TGCGCCAGCAGCCAGGAGCCGGGACTAGCTCCCGATGAGCAGTTCTTC.

V is TRBV27 and J is TRBJ1-2; 8 positions match TRBD1. Germline V gene data show CDR1 as MNHEY and CDR2 as SMNVEV (reference sequence). The V gene end was trimmed by 8 bases and the J gene end by 4 bases; junction bases not matched to a gene: 6. There are 13 residues in the CDR3. CDR3 nucleotide sequence: TGTGCCAGCGGACCAGGGGGCTTCTATGGCTACACCTTC. Its protein product is CASGPGGFYGYTF.

A few counts support this clonotype. The J gene is TRBJ2-1, the V gene TRBV5-1, with D possibly being TRBD2 (5 bases). The ends were cut back, 7 bases at V and 0 bases at J, with 11 bases in the middle. CDR1 and CDR2 from the germline V gene are SGHRS and YFSETQ. The CDR3 has 14 residues. The CDR3 here is CASGQTSSYNEQFF. CDR3 bases: TGCGCCAGCGGGCAAACTAGCTCCTACAATGAGCAGTTCTTC.

This clonotype was seen a few times. The V call is TRBV24-1, the J call TRBJ2-1, with D possibly matching TRBD1 (6 bases). The CDR3 sequence is 13 residues long. V lost 6 bases and J lost 9, with 14 bases in between. CDR1 is KGHDR, CDR2 SFDVKD, per germline. The CDR3 protein is CATSLPGTREQFF. CDR3 bases: TGTGCCACCAGTCTTCCCGGGACACGTGAGCAGTTCTTC.

This clonotype showed up just a few times. The chain combines TRBV7-9 with TRBJ2-7; 10 bases match TRBD1. Germline V gene data show CDR1 as SEHNR and CDR2 as FQNEAQ (reference sequence). V was pared by 6 bases and J by 4 bases, with 3 bases of the junction left unmatched. The CDR3 has 13 residues. The CDR3 sequence is CASRGQGDYEQYF. CDR3 coding DNA: TGTGCCAGCAGAGGACAGGGGGATTACGAGCAGTACTTC.

This clonotype was observed a few times. J is TRBJ2-7 and V is TRBV4-3; D tentatively fits TRBD1 or TRBD2 (5 bases each). Germline CDR1 is LGHNA and CDR2 is YSLEER. V shed 4 bases and J shed 0 bases, with 13 bases lying between them. The CDR3 length is 15 residues. CDR3 amino acids: CASSRGSTSSYEQYF. CDR3 nucleotide sequence: TGCGCCAGCAGCCGGGGGTCGACGAGCTCCTACGAGCAGTACTTC.

The chain carries TRBV6-5 and TRBJ1-2; 7 bases line up with TRBD1. The V and J ends lost 0 bases and 0 bases, in that order; junction bases with no gene match: 4. Per the germline V gene, CDR1 is MNHEY and CDR2 is SVGAGI. The CDR3 is 16 residues long. The CDR3: CASSYSGTDPNYGYTF. In DNA form, the CDR3 reads TGTGCCAGCAGTTACTCCGGGACAGATCCTAACTATGGCTACACCTTC.

The chain combines TRBV4-2 with TRBJ2-7; no firm D call. The J call is in doubt because the DNA end fits TRBJ2-5 better. Germline lookup yields CDR1 LGHNA and CDR2 YNFKEQ. This CDR3 is built from 13 residues. CDR3 residues: CASSQDGRETQYF. CDR3 nucleotide sequence: TGTGCCAGCAGCCAAGACGGACGGGAGACCCAGTACTTC.

This clonotype was counted a few times. J is TRBJ2-1 and V is TRBV12-3 or TRBV12-4; 9 bases are shared with TRBD2. V trimming: 4 bases; J trimming: 8 bases; junction bases outside the gene matches: 6. The CDR3 runs 14 residues. The CDR3 is CASSYGTSFDEQFF. The CDR3 DNA follows: TGTGCCAGCAGTTACGGGACTAGCTTCGATGAGCAGTTCTTC.